The rows below give T cell receptor beta chains drawn from one sample of a study of regulatory T cells in long-lasting Graves disease. TCRdb processed the multiplex PCR reads anew with MiXCR; each CDR3 protein has one entry. The table has about 350,000 distinct CDR3 sequences, approximately 15% seen once. This sample also appeared in a second study, on T cells in Graves' hyperthyroidism and ophthalmopathy.

The sample here was peripheral blood mononuclear cells (PBMCs), taken at new diagnosis, from a patient treated with antithyroid drugs. The receptors were gathered from a man aged 40-49 years with Graves disease. Both conserved end residues are part of each CDR3. Each record gives: clone size, V gene, CDR3 protein. Part of the rows lack a size; the others show once, few, many or a class for expanded clones.

clone size: many; V gene: TRBV12-3/TRBV12-4; CDR3 protein: CASSLSSTGFRGEQFF
clone size: many; V gene: TRBV12-3/TRBV12-4; CDR3 protein: CASSPGQGLNYEQYF
clone size: many; V gene: TRBV7-9; CDR3 protein: CASSLGKTSNTEAFF
clone size: many; V gene: TRBV7-2; CDR3 protein: CASSRTGWSNEQFF
clone size: few; V gene: TRBV9; CDR3 protein: CASSVGGRGEKLFF
clone size: -; V gene: TRBV20-1; CDR3 protein: CSARSMAGVETQYF
clone size: many; V gene: TRBV4-1; CDR3 protein: CASSQDWARTEAFF
clone size: -; V gene: TRBV18; CDR3 protein: CASSPRQGAGGNYEQYF
clone size: -; V gene: TRBV5-1; CDR3 protein: CASSLDWAEKLFF
clone size: -; V gene: TRBV6-1; CDR3 protein: CASRASGYEQYF
clone size: few; V gene: TRBV30; CDR3 protein: CAWSRGGGPNTEAFF
clone size: many; V gene: TRBV20-1; CDR3 protein: CSARDFRVGPDEKLFF
clone size: once; V gene: TRBV6-1; CDR3 protein: CASSIQGAPVETQYF
clone size: -; V gene: TRBV25-1; CDR3 protein: CASSVINEQFF
clone size: -; V gene: TRBV5-1; CDR3 protein: CASSSNGQGEQETQYF
clone size: many; V gene: TRBV20-1; CDR3 protein: CSARRGGGNQPQHF
clone size: -; V gene: TRBV28; CDR3 protein: CASRLGGSSYDEQFF
clone size: -; V gene: TRBV20-1; CDR3 protein: CSARPNTGNGRNEQYF
clone size: -; V gene: TRBV24-1; CDR3 protein: CATSDLGGTQHF
clone size: few; V gene: TRBV30; CDR3 protein: CAWSSVPSNQPQHF
clone size: many; V gene: TRBV20-1; CDR3 protein: CSVRGWHLQETQYF
clone size: many; V gene: TRBV27; CDR3 protein: CASSRTTDTQYF
clone size: few; V gene: TRBV12-3/TRBV12-4; CDR3 protein: CASSFEGQNQPQHF
clone size: -; V gene: TRBV12-3/TRBV12-4; CDR3 protein: CACNRQGGETQYF
clone size: many; V gene: TRBV4-1; CDR3 protein: CASSRTARGPSYEQYF
clone size: many; V gene: TRBV6-1; CDR3 protein: CAGSHSQNEKLFF
clone size: many; V gene: TRBV5-1; CDR3 protein: CASSSDNAYEQYF
clone size: many; V gene: TRBV30; CDR3 protein: CAWSEGAGTDTQYF
clone size: -; V gene: TRBV19; CDR3 protein: CASSISGPGSNQPQHF
clone size: -; V gene: TRBV20-1; CDR3 protein: CSVGVWDRIHQPQHF